This T cell receptor beta chain emerged from a study of monozygotic twins with cystic fibrosis. Study-wide background: With about 15 PCR cycles, barcoded libraries came from 3 to 3.5 micrograms of fragmented DNA.

Study outcomes and limitations: In this small cohort, shared CDR3 numbers showed no association with age, concordance or disease severity.

Note on this clone: Its matching antigen is unknown.

The CDR3 length is 13 residues. Germline lookup yields CDR1 MNHNS and CDR2 SASEGT. Trimming shortened V by 3 bases and J by 7 bases, and 12 bases separated the two germline ends. Sequencing used immunoSEQ multiplex PCR; TCRdb keeps in-frame clones, though not all of them. The sample lists about 15,000 clones, roughly 93% occurring once. The sample was blood. The chain joins TRBV6-1 to TRBJ1-1; D is perhaps TRBD1 (5 bases). This sequence originates from a girl aged 2 to 10 with cystic fibrosis. CDR3 residues: CASSDRGVIEAFF. In DNA form, the CDR3 reads TGTGCCAGCAGTGATAGGGGTGTTATTGAAGCTTTCTTT.